These 12 T cell receptor beta chains originate from one sample sequenced in a study of T cells in Graves' hyperthyroidism and ophthalmopathy. Authors of the study amplified TCR beta CDR3 regions from RNA transcripts. Carried out on the TCR CDR3, a first-round RT-PCR used the HTBI primer set. Each CDR3 protein is one row after TCRdb ran MiXCR on the multiplex PCR reads. The sample consists of hundreds of thousands of distinct CDR3 sequences, approximately 25% of them appearing once. Sequences were obtained from blood. These TCRs come from a young woman with Graves' ophthalmopathy.

V is TRBV19 and J is TRBJ2-5; a possible D gene is TRBD2 (6 bases). Germline lookup yields CDR1 LNHDA and CDR2 SQIVND (reference sequence). The V end was cut by 7 bases, the J end by 2 bases, with 14 bases between. This CDR3 contains 14 residues. The CDR3 sequence is CASKKTSGQETQYF. In nucleotides, the CDR3 is TGTGCCAGTAAAAAGACTAGTGGGCAAGAGACCCAGTACTTC.

The chain is built from TRBV14 and TRBJ2-1; 14 bases line up with TRBD2. Per germline, CDR1 SGHDN and CDR2 FVKESK. The V and J ends lost 5 bases and 4 bases, in that order; junction bases with no gene match: 10. The CDR3 extends over 18 amino acids. CDR3: CASSKRRLAGGIYNEQFF. The CDR3 DNA follows: TGTGCCAGCAGCAAACGGCGACTAGCGGGGGGGATTTACAATGAGCAGTTCTTC.

Ten or more counts support this clonotype. The chain carries TRBV2 and TRBJ2-7; D might be TRBD1 (6 bases). Trimming removed 6 bases at V and 3 bases at J, with 12 bases between. The CDR3 covers 13 residues. Germline loops: CDR1 SNHLY, CDR2 FYNNEI. The DNA for the CDR3 is TGTGCCAGCAGGGACACAGGGAACTACGAGCAGTACTTC. Protein sequence: CASRDTGNYEQYF. Complete variable domain (other parts from reference TRBV2 and TRBJ2-7): EPEVTQTPSHQVTQMGQEVILRCVPISNHLYFYWYRQILGQKVEFLVSFYNNEISEKSEIFDDQFSVERPDGSNFTLKIRSTKLEDSAMYFCASRDTGNYEQYFGPGTRLTVT.

Many counts were recorded for this clonotype. A junction end diverges from the germline sequence, so it may reflect a read error. The chain has TRBV6-5 and TRBJ2-7; possibly TRBD1 for D (7 bases). In germline, CDR1 is MNHEY, CDR2 SVGAGI. The CDR3 runs to 15 residues. The CDR3 region is CASTYGGQGAYEQYF. CDR3 DNA sequence: TGTGCCAGCACTTACGGGGGTCAGGGGGCCTACGAGCAGTACTTC.

The chain carries TRBV5-1 and TRBJ1-1; D gene unclear. The CDR3 length is 14 residues. Germline CDR1 reads SGHRS; CDR2 reads YFSETQ. V lost 0 bases and J lost 8, with 14 bases in between. The chain's CDR3 is CASSLEGSHGEAFF. CDR3 nucleotides: TGCGCCAGCAGCTTGGAGGGTTCGCACGGAGAAGCTTTCTTT.

The chain uses TRBV12-3 or TRBV12-4 and TRBJ1-2; D is ambiguous. V lost 1 base and J lost 6, with 9 bases in between. The CDR3 totals 13 residues. The DNA of the CDR3 is TGTGCCAGCAGTTTAGGCTTGGACGATGGCTACACCTTC. Translating gives CASSLGLDDGYTF.

The rearrangement links TRBV15 to TRBJ2-7; D is unresolved. V dropped 4 bases and J dropped 0 bases, with 7 bases sitting between them. The CDR3 spans 13 residues. CDR1 is LNHNV, CDR2 YYDKDF, per germline (reference sequence). CDR3 sequence (DNA): TGTGCCACCAGCACACAGAGCTCCTACGAGCAGTACTTC. Amino acids: CATSTQSSYEQYF.

This clonotype was seen a few times. The rearrangement links TRBV7-9 to TRBJ1-1, with no clear D. Per the germline V gene, CDR1 is SEHNR and CDR2 is FQNEAQ (reference sequence). The CDR3 is 14 amino acids. V was clipped by 2 bases and J by 4 bases, with 11 bases between them. The DNA for the CDR3 is TGTGCCAGCAGCTTAACGGCTGGTAGCACTGAAGCTTTCTTT. Translated, it gives CASSLTAGSTEAFF.

This clonotype was observed at least ten times. The DNA for the CDR3 is TGTGCCAGCAGTTTGCCCAGGCTGGGTTACACTGAAGCTTTCTTT. Amino acid sequence: CASSLPRLGYTEAFF. The chain is built from TRBV28 and TRBJ1-1; D unresolved. The CDR3 sequence is 15 residues long. CDR1 is MDHEN, CDR2 SYDVKM, per germline. Trimming removed 3 bases at V and 3 bases at J, with 14 bases between.

The V call is TRBV29-1, the J call TRBJ1-2; D is perhaps TRBD1 (5 bases). This CDR3 contains 12 residues. V was pared by 6 bases and J by 4 bases, with 12 bases between. Germline CDR1 is SQVTM and CDR2 is ANQGSEA. CDR3 sequence: CSVETGFYGYTF. The CDR3 bases are TGCAGCGTGGAAACAGGCTTCTATGGCTACACCTTC.

This clonotype has at least ten counts. The genes are TRBV6-5 and TRBJ1-1; TRBD1 is a possible D gene (5 bases). The germline CDR1 and CDR2 sequences are MNHEY and SVGAGI. The V end was cut by 7 bases, the J end by 4 bases, with 13 bases between. The CDR3 contains 13 residues. CDR3: CASKQAWATEAFF. CDR3 nucleotides: TGTGCCAGCAAACAGGCTTGGGCCACTGAAGCTTTCTTT.

The chain links TRBV30 to TRBJ2-5, with D unresolved. The CDR3 extends over 11 amino acids. The V gene lost 4 bases and the J gene lost 6 bases, with 9 bases spanning the gap. Germline assignment: CDR1 GTSNPN and CDR2 SVGIG (reference sequence). CDR3 bases: TGTGCCTGGACCGACTTAAAGACCCAGTACTTC. Translated: CAWTDLKTQYF.